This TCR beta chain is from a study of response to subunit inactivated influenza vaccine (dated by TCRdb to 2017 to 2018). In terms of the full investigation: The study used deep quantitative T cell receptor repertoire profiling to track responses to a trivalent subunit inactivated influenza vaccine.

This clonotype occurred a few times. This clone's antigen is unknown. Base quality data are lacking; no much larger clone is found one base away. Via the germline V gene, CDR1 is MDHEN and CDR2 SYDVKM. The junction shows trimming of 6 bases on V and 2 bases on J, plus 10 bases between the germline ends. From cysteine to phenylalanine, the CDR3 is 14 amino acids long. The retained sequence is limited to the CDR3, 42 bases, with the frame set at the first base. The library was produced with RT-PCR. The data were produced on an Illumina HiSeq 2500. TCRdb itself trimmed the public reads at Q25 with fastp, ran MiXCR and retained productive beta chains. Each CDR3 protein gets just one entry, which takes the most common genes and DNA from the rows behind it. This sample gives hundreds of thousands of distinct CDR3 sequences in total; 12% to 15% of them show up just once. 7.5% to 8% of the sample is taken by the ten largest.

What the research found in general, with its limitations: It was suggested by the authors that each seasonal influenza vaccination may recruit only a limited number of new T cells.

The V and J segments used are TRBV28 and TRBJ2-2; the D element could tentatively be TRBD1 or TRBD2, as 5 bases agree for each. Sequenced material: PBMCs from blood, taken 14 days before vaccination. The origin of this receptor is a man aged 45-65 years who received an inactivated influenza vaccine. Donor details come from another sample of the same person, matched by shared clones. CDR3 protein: CASRGDGNTGELFF. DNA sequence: TGTGCCAGCAGGGGGGACGGAAACACCGGGGAGCTGTTTTTT.